This paragraph reports one T cell receptor beta chain. The germline CDR1 and CDR2 sequences are MNHEY and SVGAGI. V was shortened by 6 bases and J by 4 bases, with 12 bases between the two germline ends. The CDR3 is made up of 13 amino acids. These data originate in a study of blood T cell repertoires in COVID-19. Study-level background: PBMCs, B-cell-depleted T cells, or T cells provided the cDNA or gDNA that made up the material.

The assay was immunoSEQ multiplex PCR, and TCRdb's table has in-frame clones only and misses some. The table includes roughly 220,000 clones, 80% to 90% detected once. Sequences were obtained from PBMCs or T cells enriched from blood (not recorded which). The TCR sequence derives from a woman aged 18-35 years in a cohort exposed to, infected with or recovered from COVID-19 (not recorded which). This sequence joins TRBV6-5 and TRBJ1-1; unclear D gene. The CDR3 region has the DNA TGTGCCAGCAGATCGCACTTTGGCACTGAAGCTTTCTTT. The encoded protein is CASRSHFGTEAFF.